The 20 T cell receptor beta chains below all came from one sample that was sequenced in a study of shared clonotypes between healthy human individuals. The method was immunoSEQ multiplex PCR; TCRdb's version includes in-frame clones alone and lacks a portion of them. This sample has 1,400,000 or so clones, with about 98.5% found just once. The sequencing input was naive CD4+ T cells sorted from blood. Regarding subset: CD45RA+ positively selected. These receptors were taken from a man younger than 40 in good health.

The DNA for the CDR3 is TGTGCAGTCAAGGTAGCCAGTGAGCAGTTCTTC. Residues: CAVKVASEQFF. The rearrangement joins TRBV2 to TRBJ2-1; D not certain. In germline, CDR1 is SNHLY, CDR2 FYNNEI. The CDR3 has 11 amino acids.

The rearrangement joins TRBV4-3 to TRBJ2-1; D unresolved. The germline CDR1 and CDR2 sequences are LGHNA and YSLEER. V gave up 6 bases and J gave up 10 bases, with 16 bases separating them. The CDR3 is made up of 13 amino acids. This chain's CDR3 is CASRHKGSVEQFF. The CDR3 coding sequence is TGCGCCAGCAGACACAAGGGCTCTGTGGAGCAGTTCTTC.

This chain connects TRBV21-1 to TRBJ2-2; no DNA check was done on the table's D call, TRBD1. TRBV21-1 is an annotated pseudogene. The CDR3 has 16 residues. For the CDR3, the DNA is TGTGCCAGAAACAGGGGGCGAAAATCAAATGTCGGGGAGCTGTTTTTT. This translates into CARNRGRKSNVGELFF.

The rearrangement links TRBV5-1 to TRBJ2-2; D not resolved. V dropped 1 base and J dropped 1 base, with 8 bases sitting between them. This CDR3 comprises 15 residues. Germline V gives CDR1 SGHRS, CDR2 YFSETQ. CDR3 amino acids: CASSLPERNTGELFF. DNA of the CDR3: TGCGCCAGCAGCTTGCCGGAGAGGAACACCGGGGAGCTGTTTTTT.

A word on this clone: In the same sample, other DNA sequences code for this CDR3. J is TRBJ2-7 and V is TRBV9; 10 bases are shared with TRBD1. The CDR3 is made up of 14 amino acids. J lost 3 bases, V lost 3 bases, and 3 bases had no gene match. Germline V gene data show CDR1 as SGDLS and CDR2 as YYNGEE. The CDR3 DNA reads TGTGCCAGCAGCGCCGGACAGGGGGACTACGAGCAGTACTTC. This translates into CASSAGQGDYEQYF. Filled out from reference TRBV9 and TRBJ2-7, the complete variable domain reads DSGVTQTPKHLITATGQRVTLRCSPRSGDLSVYWYQQSLDQGLQFLIQYYNGEERAKGNILERFSAQQFPDLHSELNLSSLELGDSALYFCASSAGQGDYEQYFGPGTRLTVT.

J is TRBJ2-1 and V is TRBV29-1, with 8 bases fitting TRBD2. The CDR3 is 12 amino acids. Trimming took 7 bases from V and 11 from J; bases not matched to a gene: 10. CDR1 and CDR2 (germline): SQVTM, ANQGSEA. CDR3 in DNA: TGCAGCGATCAAGAGACTAGCGCGAAGCAGTTCTTC. It translates to CSDQETSAKQFF.

The chain has TRBV7-9 and TRBJ2-1; the match to TRBD2 covers 8 bases. V was pared by 5 bases and J by 0 bases, with 6 bases of the junction left unmatched. In germline, CDR1 is SEHNR, CDR2 FQNEAQ (reference sequence). The CDR3 runs 16 residues. The CDR3 DNA reads as TGTGCCAGCAGCCGAATTAGCGGGAACTCCTACAATGAGCAGTTCTTC. This translates into CASSRISGNSYNEQFF.

The chain employs TRBV2 and TRBJ2-1, with TRBD1 identical over 7 bases. Germline values: CDR1 SNHLY, CDR2 FYNNEI. The V segment lost 4 bases and the J segment 5 bases; nucleotides outside the gene matches: 5. The CDR3 is 14 residues long. CDR3 bases: TGTGCCAGCAGTGTTTGGGACAGCAACAATGAGCAGTTCTTC. Its translation is CASSVWDSNNEQFF.

The rearrangement joins TRBV20-1 to TRBJ2-7; D remains ambiguous. The CDR3 has 11 residues. V was clipped by 2 bases and J by 5 bases, with 7 bases between them. Germline CDR1 is DFQATT and CDR2 is SNEGSKA (reference sequence). This chain's CDR3 is CSARYENEQYF. Here the CDR3 DNA reads TGCAGTGCTAGATACGAGAACGAGCAGTACTTC.

Regarding this clone: Other DNA sequences in this specimen translate into the identical CDR3. The chain combines TRBV5-1 with TRBJ2-7, with D hard to call. V dropped 1 base and J dropped 6 bases, with 11 bases sitting between them. The CDR3 extends over 13 amino acids. Germline V gives CDR1 SGHRS, CDR2 YFSETQ. The CDR3 DNA sequence: TGCGCCAGCAGCTTGCTGGAGCTCCGCGAGCAGTACTTC. Protein product: CASSLLELREQYF.

This chain connects TRBV2 to TRBJ2-4, with D possibly TRBD2 on 6 matching bases. The CDR3 sequence is 16 residues long. V was clipped by 6 bases and J by 3 bases, with 18 bases between them. Germline V gene lookup returns CDR1 SNHLY and CDR2 FYNNEI. CDR3 DNA: TGTGCCAGCAGCTACGGGAGCCTGGGGGGCAAAAACATTCAGTACTTC. Translating gives CASSYGSLGGKNIQYF.

V usage is TRBV6-5 and J usage is TRBJ2-7; D is ambiguous. V was pared by 5 bases and J by 3 bases, with 5 bases between. The germline CDR1 and CDR2 sequences are MNHEY and SVGAGI. There are 11 residues in the CDR3. This chain's CDR3 is CASSLDYEQYF. The CDR3 DNA sequence: TGTGCCAGCAGTCTAGACTACGAGCAGTACTTC.

The gene calls are TRBV6-1 and TRBJ2-1; no definite D call. Germline values: CDR1 MNHNS, CDR2 SASEGT. The CDR3 is 14 residues long. The V gene lost 7 bases and the J gene lost 0 bases, with 10 bases spanning the gap. In DNA form, the CDR3 reads TGTGCCAGCATGCCCGTGTTCTCCTACAATGAGCAGTTCTTC. Translated: CASMPVFSYNEQFF.

The CDR3 reads CASRMDAGRFTGELFF. In nucleotides, the CDR3 is TGTGCCAGCAGGATGGACGCGGGGCGATTCACCGGGGAGCTGTTTTTT. V and J are TRBV5-6 and TRBJ2-2; possibly TRBD2 for D (6 bases). Trimming left V 5 bases short and J 4 bases short, with 18 bases between. The CDR3 has 16 amino acids. The germline V gene has CDR1 SGHDT and CDR2 YYEEEE. Full variable domain (missing parts from reference TRBV5-6 and TRBJ2-2): DAGVTQSPTHLIKTRGQQVTLRCSPKSGHDTVSWYQQALGQGPQFIFQYYEEEERQRGNFPDRFSGHQFPNYSSELNVNALLLGDSALYLCASRMDAGRFTGELFFGEGSRLTVL.

The V gene is TRBV27, the J gene TRBJ2-2, with a possible D match to TRBD2 (5 bases). The germline CDR1 and CDR2 sequences are MNHEY and SMNVEV (reference sequence). V was trimmed by 8 bases and J by 3 bases, leaving 13 bases between them. The length of the CDR3 is 14 residues. The CDR3 sequence: CASAGLSYTGELFF. CDR3 bases: TGTGCCAGCGCAGGACTTTCATACACCGGGGAGCTGTTTTTT.

V and J are TRBV28 and TRBJ1-2, with unresolved D. The length of the CDR3 is 12 residues. Trimming removed 5 bases from V and 4 bases from J, with 8 bases in between. Germline V lookup: CDR1 MDHEN, CDR2 SYDVKM. Here the CDR3 DNA reads TGTGCCAGCAGTCCCGTGGGCTATGGCTACACCTTC. Translating gives CASSPVGYGYTF.

This chain connects TRBV9 to TRBJ2-1; the D gene is possibly TRBD2 (6 bases). V was pared by 0 bases and J by 9 bases, with 13 bases between. The CDR3 is made up of 14 amino acids. CDR1 is SGDLS, CDR2 YYNGEE, per germline. The CDR3 sequence: CASSVDPPGGEQFF. CDR3 DNA sequence: TGTGCCAGCAGCGTAGATCCCCCCGGGGGTGAGCAGTTCTTC.

This chain uses TRBV11-2 with TRBJ2-5, with a weak D call TRBD1 (7 bases). Trimming shortened V by 5 bases and J by 5 bases, and 15 bases separated the two germline ends. In germline, CDR1 is SGHAT, CDR2 FQNNGV. This CDR3 is built from 14 residues. In DNA form, the CDR3 reads TGTGCCAGCAGCCTAAACAGGGGAGGTGAGACCCAGTACTTC. This translates into CASSLNRGGETQYF.

Points on this clone: Other DNA sequences in the same sample also yield this CDR3. This sequence joins TRBV5-1 and TRBJ2-5; D is uncertain. Germline V gene sequence: CDR1 SGHRS, CDR2 YFSETQ. The CDR3 length is 13 residues. V dropped 0 bases and J dropped 1 base, with 4 bases sitting between them. The CDR3 DNA follows: TGCGCCAGCAGCTTGGCTAGCCAAGAGACCCAGTACTTC. Translation gives CASSLASQETQYF.

This clone was observed once. V gene TRBV7-2 combines with J gene TRBJ2-7; 9 nucleotides match TRBD1. J lost 6 bases, V lost 5 bases, and 5 bases had no gene match. Germline CDR1 is SGHTA and CDR2 is FQGNSA. CDR3 length equals 13 residues. For the CDR3, the DNA is TGTGCCAGCAGCCGGGACAGGGTTCGCGAGCAGTACTTC. It yields the protein CASSRDRVREQYF.